This T cell receptor beta chain was sequenced for a study of cytomegalovirus exposure and HLA in healthy donors. Study as a whole: A data release that came early held 80 million or so unique TCRs from HLA-typed donors.

Germline CDR1 is MNHEY and CDR2 is SMNVEV (reference sequence). Trimming removed 4 bases from V and 1 base from J, with 15 bases in between. The CDR3 contains 16 residues. General study results and limits: Sequencing likely produced, as an artifact, a cluster of highly shared sequence variants. In an earlier analysis, in some 600 donors, most V segments appeared productive either ~90% or ~30% of the time.

This clone appeared a single time. The antigen is unknown. Both 60 Vbeta primers and 13 Jbeta primers went into the PCR. Measured with immunoSEQ multiplex PCR; TCRdb has only the in-frame clones, and not every one. The data show about 190,000 clones, more than 75% seen once. The chain is built from TRBV27 and TRBJ2-3, with a possible D match to TRBD1 (6 bases). Sequenced material: PBMCs. The sequence derives from a man aged 25 to 40 in good health and CMV-seronegative. The DNA of the CDR3 is TGTGCCAGCAGTTCCCACAGGGTTCTTGGCACAGATACGCAGTATTTT. This codes for CASSSHRVLGTDTQYF.